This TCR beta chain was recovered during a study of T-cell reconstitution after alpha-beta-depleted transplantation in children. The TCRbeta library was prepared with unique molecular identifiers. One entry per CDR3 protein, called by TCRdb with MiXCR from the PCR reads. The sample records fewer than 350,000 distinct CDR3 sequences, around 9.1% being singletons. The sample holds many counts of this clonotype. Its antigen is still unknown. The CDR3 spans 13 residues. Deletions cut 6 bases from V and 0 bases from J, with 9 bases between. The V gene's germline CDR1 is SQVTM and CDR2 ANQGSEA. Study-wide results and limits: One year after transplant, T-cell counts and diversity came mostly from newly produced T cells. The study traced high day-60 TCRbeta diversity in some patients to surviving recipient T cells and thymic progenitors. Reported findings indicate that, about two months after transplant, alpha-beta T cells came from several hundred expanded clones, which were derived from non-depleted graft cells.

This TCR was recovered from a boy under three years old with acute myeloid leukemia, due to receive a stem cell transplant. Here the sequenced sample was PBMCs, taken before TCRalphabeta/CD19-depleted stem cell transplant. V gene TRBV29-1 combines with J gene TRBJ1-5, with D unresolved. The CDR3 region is CSVREYSNQPQHF. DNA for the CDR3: TGCAGCGTGAGGGAATATAGCAATCAGCCCCAGCATTTT.